The TCR beta chain under discussion was sequenced for a study of blood T cell repertoires in COVID-19. At the level of the study: COVID-19 samples from acute and convalescent phases originated in the United States, Italy and Spain.

Methods used by the authors: Reference gene primers were amplified, and this amplification served to estimate nucleated cell counts. Libraries were prepared by immunoSEQ multiplex PCR; TCRdb keeps only in-frame clonotypes and omits some of them. That table is the source of V, J and clone size, and D and trimming were worked out from the DNA. The sample has some 80,000 clones, roughly 80% seen once. Ten or more counts support this clone. The CDR3 is made up of 17 amino acids. The clonotype was recovered from a woman between 70 and 85 years old with acute or convalescent COVID-19. Sequenced sample: peripheral blood. The J gene is TRBJ2-2, the V gene TRBV21-1; TRBD2 is the table's D call and was not checked against the DNA. TRBV21-1 constitutes a pseudogene. CDR3 coding DNA: TGTGCCAGCAGCAAAGTTCCAGCTAGAAACCAAACCGGGGAGCTGTTTTTT. This sequence encodes CASSKVPARNQTGELFF.